The rows below give T cell receptor beta chains drawn from one sample of a study of OX40 agonist ivuxolimab in advanced cancers. Produced via immunoSEQ multiplex PCR; TCRdb's table is partial and in-frame only. The profile shows over 65,000 clones, roughly 84% of them singletons. The input for sequencing was CD4+ or CD8+ T cells sorted from blood, taken in a trial of the OX40 agonist ivuxolimab. The receptor source for this set is an adult with an advanced solid tumor such as melanoma, head and neck, liver or kidney cancer. Both conserved end residues are part of each CDR3. D genes are given only for firm matches. Clone size is given for some rows only: seen once, a few or many times, or a class if the clone is expanded.

V	J	size	D	CDR3	DNA
TRBV5-5	TRBJ2-6	-	-	CASTFGGPGANVLTF	TGTGCCAGCACGTTCGGGGGCCCTGGGGCCAACGTCCTGACTTTC
TRBV18	TRBJ2-3	-	TRBD1	CASSPSTGETDTQYF	TGTGCCAGCTCACCATCTACAGGGGAGACAGATACGCAGTATTTT
TRBV4-1	TRBJ2-3	few	-	CASSRGFGGLSTDTQYF	TGCGCCAGCAGCCGAGGGTTTGGGGGGCTAAGCACAGATACGCAGTATTTT
TRBV7-9	TRBJ2-7	few	-	CASSLYRYEQYF	TGTGCCAGCAGCTTATATCGCTACGAGCAGTACTTC
TRBV5-1	TRBJ2-5	-	TRBD2	CASSPGLAIETQYF	TGCGCCAGCAGCCCGGGACTAGCTATAGAGACCCAGTACTTC
TRBV4-3	TRBJ1-4	-	-	CASSQSTRIATNEKLFF	TGCGCCAGCAGCCAATCAACCAGGATTGCAACTAATGAAAAACTGTTTTTT
TRBV27	TRBJ2-7	-	-	CASSPHSHSYEQYF	TGTGCCAGCAGTCCACACTCCCACTCCTACGAGCAGTACTTC
TRBV6-5	TRBJ2-3	-	-	CASTTSGADTQYF	TGTGCCAGCACGACATCAGGAGCAGATACGCAGTATTTT
TRBV27	TRBJ1-2	-	-	CASSLQAGVRGGYTF	TGTGCCAGCAGTTTACAGGCAGGGGTAAGAGGTGGCTACACCTTC
TRBV28	TRBJ2-7	few	-	CASSTTGEGSYEQYF	TGTGCCAGCAGTACCACAGGGGAGGGGTCCTACGAGCAGTACTTC
TRBV10-3	TRBJ1-6	few	-	CAISEFGTFDNSPLHF	TGTGCCATCAGTGAATTCGGGACTTTTGATAATTCACCCCTCCACTTT
TRBV4-1	TRBJ2-1	-	TRBD2	CASSQDRIAGADEQFF	TGCGCCAGCAGCCAAGATAGGATAGCGGGAGCGGATGAGCAGTTCTTC
TRBV4-2	TRBJ2-7	-	TRBD2	CASSQAGTSVIDSYEQYF	TGTGCCAGCAGCCAAGCCGGGACTAGCGTAATAGATTCCTACGAGCAGTACTTC
TRBV5-4	TRBJ2-2	once	-	CASRVGGNWNTGELFF	TGTGCCAGCAGAGTTGGCGGAAACTGGAACACCGGGGAGCTGTTTTTT
TRBV7-8	TRBJ2-2	-	TRBD1	CASSPRQGKNTGELFF	TGTGCCAGCAGCCCTCGACAGGGGAAGAACACCGGGGAGCTGTTTTTT
TRBV9	TRBJ2-2	-	-	CASSAKQGRMNTGELFF	TGTGCCAGCAGCGCCAAGCAGGGGCGAATGAACACCGGGGAGCTGTTTTTT
TRBV19	TRBJ1-1	few	-	CASSPQGASPNTEAFF	TGTGCCAGTAGTCCTCAGGGAGCGTCGCCCAACACTGAAGCTTTCTTT
TRBV7-8	TRBJ2-2	-	-	CASVLTRGNTGELFF	TGTGCCAGCGTACTGACTAGAGGAAACACCGGGGAGCTGTTTTTT
TRBV5-1	TRBJ2-3	-	-	CASSPTTDTQYF	TGCGCCAGCAGCCCAACCACAGATACGCAGTATTTT
TRBV11-2	TRBJ2-7	-	-	CASSPPRGEQYF	TGTGCCAGCAGCCCGCCCCGGGGCGAGCAGTACTTC
TRBV5-4	TRBJ1-6	few	TRBD1	CASSFYRGPLHF	TGTGCCAGCAGCTTTTACAGGGGACCCCTCCACTTT
TRBV19	TRBJ2-6	once	-	CASSREYNVLTF	TGTGCCAGTAGTAGGGAATACAACGTCCTGACTTTC